What follows are 27 T cell receptor beta chains derived from one specimen sequenced in a study of T cell responses to AZD1222 COVID-19 vaccine. TCRdb's copy holds only in-frame clones and misses some; the assay was immunoSEQ multiplex PCR. Recorded for this sample: around 150,000 clones. The sequencing sample was made of peripheral blood. The receptors come from an adult in good health.

The V and J genes are TRBV6-5 and TRBJ1-6; D is possibly TRBD1 (5 bases). CDR1 is MNHEY, CDR2 SVGAGI, per germline. The germline V and J ends were trimmed by 0 bases and 6 bases, with 9 bases remaining between them. The length of the CDR3 is 15 residues. In DNA form, the CDR3 reads TGTGCCAGCAGTTACTCCTGGGACGGTAATTCACCCCTCCACTTT. Amino acids: CASSYSWDGNSPLHF.

The rearrangement links TRBV29-1 to TRBJ1-1; 9 bases align to TRBD1. Looked up from germline, CDR1 is SQVTM and CDR2 is ANQGSEA. Trimming cost V 4 bases and J 4 bases; bases outside gene matches: 4. The CDR3 runs 13 residues. In DNA, the CDR3 is TGCAGCGTTGGGGGACAGGGAATCACTGAAGCTTTCTTT. Residues: CSVGGQGITEAFF.

The chain links TRBV28 to TRBJ1-2; D not certain. Per the germline V gene, CDR1 is MDHEN and CDR2 is SYDVKM. The CDR3 runs to 12 residues. Between the trimmed V and J ends, which lost 5 bases and 8 bases, there was a span of 12 bases. The CDR3 nucleotides read TGTGCCAGCAGTATCCACGGGGTAGGCTACACCTTC. This encodes CASSIHGVGYTF.

The chain recombines TRBV5-1 with TRBJ2-1, with a possible D match to TRBD1 (6 bases). V was pared by 4 bases and J by 2 bases, with 10 bases between. CDR1 SGHRS and CDR2 YFSETQ come from the germline V gene. The CDR3 runs 14 residues. The CDR3 coding sequence is TGCGCCAGCAGCCCCACAGGGCCCTACAATGAGCAGTTCTTC. Encoded protein: CASSPTGPYNEQFF.

This CDR3 reads CASSEAGTGGYGYTF. CDR3 sequence (DNA): TGTGCCAGCAGTGAAGCGGGGACAGGGGGCTATGGCTACACCTTC. The chain links TRBV6-1 to TRBJ1-2; 11 nucleotides match TRBD1. Germline CDR1 MNHNS, CDR2 SASEGT. This CDR3 has 15 residues. Trimming cost V 0 bases and J 4 bases; bases outside gene matches: 1.

The V call is TRBV5-8, the J call TRBJ2-2; D not resolved. Between the trimmed V and J ends, which lost 1 base and 2 bases, there was a span of 12 bases. This CDR3 has 16 amino acids. Germline V CDR1 and CDR2: SGHTS, YDEGEE. Here the CDR3 reads CASSLLAVANTGELFF. CDR3 DNA: TGTGCCAGCAGCTTGTTGGCGGTAGCTAACACCGGGGAGCTGTTTTTT. The variable domain in full, with the rest retrieved from reference TRBV5-8 and TRBJ2-2, is EAGVTQSPTHLIKTRGQQATLRCSPISGHTSVYWYQQALGLGLQFLLWYDEGEERNRGNFPPRFSGRQFPNYSSELNVNALELEDSALYLCASSLLAVANTGELFFGEGSRLTVL.

The gene calls are TRBV15 and TRBJ2-7, with 9 bases matching TRBD1. The CDR3 runs 14 residues. Per the germline V gene, CDR1 is LNHNV and CDR2 is YYDKDF (reference sequence). The junction had 5 bases not matched to a gene; V was cut back by 3 bases and J by 5 bases. The CDR3 sequence is CATSRDRGVHEQYF. CDR3 DNA: TGTGCCACCAGCAGGGACAGGGGAGTCCACGAGCAGTACTTC.

The rearrangement uses TRBV3-1 (or the pseudogene TRBV3-2) and TRBJ1-4; D remains ambiguous. The CDR3 has 16 amino acids. Germline V gene sequence: CDR1 LGHDT, CDR2 YNNKEL (reference sequence). Trimming removed 3 bases at V and 5 bases at J, with 16 bases between. The CDR3 bases are TGTGCCAGCAGCCAGGGGTCCGGCAGCTCAAATGAAAAACTGTTTTTT. Its translation is CASSQGSGSSNEKLFF.

This rearrangement joins TRBV9 to TRBJ1-2; D possibly corresponds to TRBD1 (6 bases). CDR3 length: 17 amino acids. Germline CDR1 SGDLS, CDR2 YYNGEE. V was pared by 3 bases and J by 0 bases, with 18 bases between. The DNA for the CDR3 is TGTGCCAGCAGCGCATGGGGGGCCTCTTTAGCTAACTATGGCTACACCTTC. Translation gives CASSAWGASLANYGYTF.

V is TRBV30 and J is TRBJ1-2, with unresolved D. The CDR3 length is 16 residues. Germline values: CDR1 GTSNPN, CDR2 SVGIG (reference sequence). The V end was cut by 0 bases, the J end by 5 bases, with 19 bases between. CDR3 loop: CAWSVKRASIPYGYTF. The CDR3 nucleotides read TGTGCCTGGAGTGTCAAGCGCGCGTCAATACCGTATGGCTACACCTTC. Based on the CDR3 plus reference TRBV30 and TRBJ1-2, the full variable domain is SQTIHQWPATLVQPVGSPLSLECTVEGTSNPNLYWYRQAAGRGLQLLFYSVGIGQISSEVPQNLSASRPQDRQFILSSKKLLLSDSGFYLCAWSVKRASIPYGYTFGSGTRLTVV.

The V gene is TRBV6-2 or TRBV6-3, the J gene TRBJ1-1; TRBD1 is a possible D gene (5 bases). This CDR3 spans 13 amino acids. V lost 2 bases and J lost 10, with 14 bases in between. CDR1 and CDR2 from the germline V gene are MNHEY and SVGEGT. CDR3 DNA: TGTGCCAGCAGTTACGGTACAGGCCTAGGAGCTTTCTTT. It is translated as CASSYGTGLGAFF.

This chain links TRBV20-1 with TRBJ1-5; no clear D. The germline CDR1 and CDR2 sequences are DFQATT and SNEGSKA (reference sequence). Trimming left V 3 bases short and J 7 bases short, with 16 bases between. The CDR3 has 14 residues. CDR3 amino acids: CSASSPALWQPQHF. The CDR3 coding sequence is TGCAGTGCTAGTTCCCCGGCGCTGTGGCAGCCCCAGCATTTT.

The J gene is TRBJ1-1, the V gene TRBV2; TRBD1 matches at 10 bases. Looked up from germline, CDR1 is SNHLY and CDR2 is FYNNEI. The V gene end was trimmed by 7 bases and the J gene end by 2 bases; junction bases not matched to a gene: 19. This CDR3 has 19 residues. The CDR3 protein is CASMETRRRDRGDNTEAFF. CDR3 DNA sequence: TGTGCCAGCATGGAAACCAGGCGTCGGGACAGGGGAGATAACACTGAAGCTTTCTTT.

This chain links TRBV10-3 with TRBJ1-1; D unclear. Trimming removed 5 bases at V and 3 bases at J, with 10 bases between. The V gene's germline CDR1 is ENHRY and CDR2 SYGVKD. There are 13 residues in the CDR3. The CDR3 bases are TGTGCCATCAGTCCCCAATCTTACACTGAAGCTTTCTTT. Translating it yields CAISPQSYTEAFF.

V usage is TRBV11-3 and J usage is TRBJ2-5, with D uncertain. Deletions cut 4 bases from V and 5 bases from J, with 17 bases between. The CDR3 length is 15 residues. Germline CDR1 SGHNT, CDR2 YENEEA. CDR3 in DNA: TGTGCCAGCAGCTACGTACAAGGGCTGGGGGAGACCCAGTACTTC. It codes for CASSYVQGLGETQYF.

The chain combines TRBV5-1 with TRBJ2-3, with D perhaps TRBD1 (6 bases). Trimming took 0 bases from V and 4 from J, leaving 6 bases between them. The CDR3 contains 13 residues. Looked up from germline, CDR1 is SGHRS and CDR2 is YFSETQ. In DNA form, the CDR3 reads TGCGCCAGCAGCTTGGCAGGGGCAGATACGCAGTATTTT. Amino acid sequence: CASSLAGADTQYF.

The CDR3 sequence: CASRPGQNYGYTF. The CDR3 region has the DNA TGTGCCAGCAGACCCGGACAGAACTATGGCTACACCTTC. The chain is built from TRBV6-5 and TRBJ1-2; the D gene is possibly TRBD1 (6 bases). Germline V gives CDR1 MNHEY, CDR2 SVGAGI. The CDR3 is 13 amino acids. V was clipped by 6 bases and J by 2 bases, with 10 bases between them.

The chain combines TRBV5-1 with TRBJ2-3; D might be TRBD2 (7 bases). Per germline, CDR1 SGHRS and CDR2 YFSETQ. The CDR3 contains 16 residues. Between the trimmed V and J ends, which lost 3 bases and 0 bases, there was a span of 14 bases. DNA for the CDR3: TGCGCCAGCAGCTCGTGGGGGGGCGCTAGCACAGATACGCAGTATTTT. Translating it yields CASSSWGGASTDTQYF.

The chain employs TRBV7-2 and TRBJ1-1; the D is unclear. Per the germline V gene, CDR1 is SGHTA and CDR2 is FQGNSA. There are 10 residues in the CDR3. Trimming removed 2 bases from V and 10 bases from J, with 5 bases in between. The CDR3 loop reads CASSLNVAFF. CDR3 bases: TGTGCCAGCAGCTTAAATGTAGCTTTCTTT.

This chain connects TRBV6-2 or TRBV6-3 to TRBJ1-5, with TRBD1 identical over 7 bases. The CDR3 consists of 16 residues. Germline CDR1 is MNHEY and CDR2 is SVGEGT. V shed 0 bases, J shed 4 bases, and the junction held 6 bases outside the gene matches. CDR3 amino acids: CASSYSGSGGNQPQHF. The CDR3, as DNA: TGTGCCAGCAGTTACTCAGGCTCAGGGGGGAATCAGCCCCAGCATTTT.

The chain carries TRBV4-2 and TRBJ1-1; D remains unclear. Germline V gene data show CDR1 as LGHNA and CDR2 as YNFKEQ. The CDR3 spans 14 residues. Trimming pared 7 bases from V and 5 bases from J, leaving 17 bases between. The chain's CDR3 is CASTLGSAKTEAFF. In DNA form, the CDR3 reads TGTGCCAGCACCCTAGGGTCCGCAAAAACTGAAGCTTTCTTT.

The J gene is TRBJ1-2, the V gene TRBV30, with D unresolved. Germline assignment: CDR1 GTSNPN and CDR2 SVGIG (reference sequence). CDR3 length: 11 amino acids. The V end lost 8 bases, the J end lost 2 bases, and 9 bases lay between the germline ends. The CDR3 DNA is TGTGCCATGACGGGGAACTATGGCTACACCTTC. It yields the protein CAMTGNYGYTF.

This rearrangement joins TRBV10-3 to TRBJ2-7, with no clear D. This CDR3 has 13 residues. Per the germline V gene, CDR1 is ENHRY and CDR2 is SYGVKD. V was trimmed by 0 bases and J by 6 bases, leaving 9 bases between them. CDR3 DNA: TGTGCCATCAGTGAGTCGATAGATGGCGAGCAGTACTTC. Its translation: CAISESIDGEQYF.

The chain joins TRBV6-5 to TRBJ1-2; 7 bases map to TRBD1. After removal of 5 bases from V and 4 bases from J, the junction contained 7 bases not matched to a gene. Germline CDR1 and CDR2: MNHEY and SVGAGI. The CDR3 runs 14 residues. CDR3: CASSRGQEGYGYTF. Here the CDR3 DNA reads TGTGCCAGCAGTAGAGGACAGGAGGGCTATGGCTACACCTTC.

This chain uses TRBV27 with TRBJ2-2; 8 bases align to TRBD1. Trimming removed 8 bases from V and 5 bases from J; junction bases left unmatched: 7. In germline, CDR1 is MNHEY, CDR2 SMNVEV (reference sequence). The CDR3 runs to 14 residues. CDR3 in DNA: TGTGCCAGCGGGTCAGGGGGCCGGACCGGGGAGCTGTTTTTT. Amino acids: CASGSGGRTGELFF.

This chain uses TRBV30 with TRBJ1-4, with 8 positions matching TRBD1. Losses at the gene ends were 5 bases for V and 8 bases for J; bases not matched to a gene: 7. This CDR3 has 13 residues. Germline V gene data show CDR1 as GTSNPN and CDR2 as SVGIG (reference sequence). The chain's CDR3 is CAWGAQGAEKLFF. CDR3 nucleotides: TGTGCCTGGGGGGCCCAGGGGGCGGAAAAACTGTTTTTT.

The DNA for the CDR3 is TGTGCCAGCTCACAGTCCCAGCAGGGTGGTGGCTACACCTTC. Translated, it gives CASSQSQQGGGYTF. The rearrangement uses TRBV18 and TRBJ1-2; a possible D gene is TRBD1 (5 bases). In germline, CDR1 is KGHSH, CDR2 LQKENI. V gave up 4 bases and J gave up 7 bases, with 16 bases separating them. The CDR3 spans 14 residues.